Each of the 13 T cell receptor beta chains below was sequenced from the same sample in a study of blood T cell repertoires in COVID-19. Some clones are missing from TCRdb's copy, which holds only in-frame ones; the method was immunoSEQ multiplex PCR. This sample has about 95,000 clones, with over 70% found just once. Sequences were obtained from peripheral blood. These receptors all come from a man aged 80 or over with active or convalescent COVID-19.

The CDR3, as DNA: TGTGCCAGTAGCCCATACGGACAGGGAAATCAGCCCCAGCATTTT. This encodes CASSPYGQGNQPQHF. The chain has TRBV19 and TRBJ1-5; 8 nucleotides agree with TRBD1. CDR1 and CDR2 from the germline V gene are LNHDA and SQIVND (reference sequence). V trimming: 6 bases; J trimming: 4 bases; junction bases outside the gene matches: 8. The CDR3 is made up of 15 amino acids.

This rearrangement joins TRBV28 to TRBJ1-1, with D hard to call. The CDR3 consists of 12 residues. V lost 8 bases to trimming and J lost 8 bases, with 15 bases between them. Germline V gives CDR1 MDHEN, CDR2 SYDVKM. The CDR3 spells CASYPPGEEAFF. CDR3 in DNA: TGTGCCAGCTACCCCCCCGGGGAAGAAGCTTTCTTT.

In DNA form, the CDR3 reads TGTGCCAGCAGCAAAAACAGGGACACCGGGGAGCTGTTTTTT. It encodes CASSKNRDTGELFF. The chain has TRBV3-1 (or the pseudogene TRBV3-2) and TRBJ2-2, with TRBD1 as a possible D gene (6 bases). V lost 5 bases and J lost 3, with 10 bases in between. Germline V CDR1 and CDR2: LGHDT, YNNKEL (reference sequence). The CDR3 spans 14 residues.

The V gene is TRBV6-6, the J gene TRBJ1-2; D is possibly TRBD1 (5 bases). The CDR3 totals 13 residues. The V end lost 6 bases, the J end lost 5 bases, and 13 bases lay between the germline ends. In germline, CDR1 is MNHNY, CDR2 SVGAGI (reference sequence). CDR3 loop: CASRVTEGYGYTF. The CDR3 coding sequence is TGTGCCAGCAGAGTTACGGAGGGGTATGGCTACACCTTC.

In its sample, this clone was seen a few times. The chain employs TRBV7-8 and TRBJ1-2; TRBD1 might be the D (6 bases). Deletions cut 3 bases from V and 4 bases from J, with 15 bases between. The CDR3 is 15 amino acids. The germline V gene encodes CDR1 SGHVS and CDR2 FQNEAQ. CDR3 DNA sequence: TGTGCCAGCAGCTTTCCAGGGGCCGGCTCCTATGGCTACACCTTC. It encodes CASSFPGAGSYGYTF.

The chain combines TRBV6-1 with TRBJ2-7; 7 nucleotides align to TRBD1. J was trimmed by 3 bases and V by 2 bases; bases with no gene match: 7. Germline V gene sequence: CDR1 MNHNS, CDR2 SASEGT. The CDR3 is 15 amino acids. The CDR3 reads CASSETGAQIYEQYF. The DNA of the CDR3 is TGTGCCAGCAGTGAAACAGGGGCGCAAATCTACGAGCAGTACTTC.

This clone has just a few counts. The CDR3 sequence is CASSRDRSANYGYTF. The CDR3 DNA sequence: TGTGCCAGTAGTAGGGACAGGTCCGCTAACTATGGCTACACCTTC. The chain combines TRBV19 with TRBJ1-2, with 8 bases identical to TRBD1. The length of the CDR3 is 15 residues. Germline V gene data show CDR1 as LNHDA and CDR2 as SQIVND (reference sequence). V shed 4 bases and J 0 bases; nucleotides not matched to a gene: 4.

This rearrangement joins TRBV29-1 to TRBJ1-1, with a possible D match to TRBD1 (5 bases). Trimming left V 4 bases short and J 0 bases short, with 12 bases between. Germline V lookup: CDR1 SQVTM, CDR2 ANQGSEA. CDR3 length equals 14 residues. Here the CDR3 DNA reads TGCAGCGTTGGGGCAGGGCTCATGAACACTGAAGCTTTCTTT. Protein: CSVGAGLMNTEAFF.

This chain links TRBV6-4 with TRBJ2-1; D might be TRBD1 (7 bases). The germline V gene has CDR1 MRHNA and CDR2 SNTAGT. CDR3 size: 16 residues. Trimming cost V 5 bases and J 9 bases, with 23 bases left between them. CDR3 loop: CASSPLGQGGPSEQFF. The CDR3 region has the DNA TGTGCCAGCAGTCCCCTCGGGCAGGGGGGTCCGAGTGAGCAGTTCTTC.

The chain has TRBV5-1 and TRBJ2-3, with 8 nucleotides matching TRBD2. Per germline, CDR1 SGHRS and CDR2 YFSETQ. This CDR3 region has 16 residues. After removal of 6 bases from V and 4 bases from J, the junction contained 13 bases not matched to a gene. CDR3 sequence: CASNQPGLGLSDTQYF. In DNA, the CDR3 is TGCGCCAGCAACCAACCGGGACTAGGGTTATCAGATACGCAGTATTTT.

This rearrangement joins TRBV29-1 to TRBJ2-1; weak D call: TRBD2 (6 bases). This CDR3 is built from 8 residues. The germline gives CDR1 SQVTM, CDR2 ANQGSEA. The CDR3 DNA is TGCACGGGGGATGAGCAGTTCTTC. The encoded protein is CTGDEQFF.

The V call is TRBV7-8, the J call TRBJ1-4; D remains unclear. CDR1 and CDR2 (germline): SGHVS, FQNEAQ. Trimming took 3 bases from V and 5 from J, leaving 10 bases between them. CDR3 size: 14 residues. The CDR3 nucleotides read TGTGCCAGCAGCTTTCTGAGGAAAAATGAAAAACTGTTTTTT. It yields the protein CASSFLRKNEKLFF.

V is TRBV2 and J is TRBJ1-5; D might be TRBD1 (5 bases). Germline loops: CDR1 SNHLY, CDR2 FYNNEI. V was shortened by 4 bases and J by 7 bases, with 17 bases between the two germline ends. This CDR3 region has 15 residues. The CDR3 here is CASSGGGGYRQPQHF. The CDR3 DNA reads TGTGCCAGCAGTGGGGGGGGAGGATATCGACAGCCCCAGCATTTT.